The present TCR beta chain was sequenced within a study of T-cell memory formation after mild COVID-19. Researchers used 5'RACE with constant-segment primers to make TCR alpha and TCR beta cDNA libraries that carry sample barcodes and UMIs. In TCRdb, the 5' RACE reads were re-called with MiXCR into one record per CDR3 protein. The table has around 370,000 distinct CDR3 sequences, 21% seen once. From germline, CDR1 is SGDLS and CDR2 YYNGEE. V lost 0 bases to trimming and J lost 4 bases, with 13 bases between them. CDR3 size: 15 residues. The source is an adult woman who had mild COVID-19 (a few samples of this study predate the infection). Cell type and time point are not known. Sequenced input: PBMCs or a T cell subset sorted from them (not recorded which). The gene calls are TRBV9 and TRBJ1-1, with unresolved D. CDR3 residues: CASSVAIKGGTEAFF. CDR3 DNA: TGTGCCAGCAGCGTAGCAATAAAAGGAGGCACTGAAGCTTTCTTT.